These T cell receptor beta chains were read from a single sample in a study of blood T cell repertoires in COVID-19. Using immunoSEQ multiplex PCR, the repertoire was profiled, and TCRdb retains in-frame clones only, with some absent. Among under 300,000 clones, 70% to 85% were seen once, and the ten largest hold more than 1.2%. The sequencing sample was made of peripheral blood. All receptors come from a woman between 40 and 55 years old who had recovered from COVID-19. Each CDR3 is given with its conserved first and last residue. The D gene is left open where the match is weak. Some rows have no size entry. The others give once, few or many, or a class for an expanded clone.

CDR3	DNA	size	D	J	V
CASSSWTSGSTDTQYF	TGTGCCAGCAGCTCTTGGACTAGCGGGAGCACAGATACGCAGTATTTT	many	TRBD2	TRBJ2-3	TRBV6-2/TRBV6-3
CASRPGANYGYTF	TGTGCCAGCAGACCGGGAGCTAACTATGGCTACACCTTC	once	NA	TRBJ1-2	TRBV6-5
CASSFIEGEKLFF	TGTGCCAGCAGTTTTATCGAGGGTGAAAAACTGTTTTTT	NA	NA	TRBJ1-4	TRBV12-3/TRBV12-4
CASSSTSGGARGTDTQYF	TGCGCCAGCAGCTCTACTAGCGGGGGGGCCCGTGGCACAGATACGCAGTATTTT	NA	TRBD2	TRBJ2-3	TRBV5-1
CASSQQYGGAVHEQYF	TGCGCCAGCAGCCAACAATACGGGGGGGCCGTCCACGAGCAGTACTTC	NA	TRBD2	TRBJ2-7	TRBV4-3
CASSVLAGEVLYF	TGCGCCAGCAGCGTCCTAGCGGGGGAGGTATTGTATTTT	NA	TRBD2	TRBJ2-3	TRBV5-1
CASSEGQGGGYTF	TGTGCCAGCAGTGAGGGACAGGGCGGTGGCTACACCTTC	NA	TRBD1	TRBJ1-2	TRBV6-1
CSASPPTDTQYF	TGCAGTGCTAGTCCCCCGACAGATACGCAGTATTTT	NA	NA	TRBJ2-3	TRBV20-1
CASSLVAGPATDTQYF	TGTGCCAGCAGCTTGGTCGCGGGGCCGGCGACAGATACGCAGTATTTT	NA	NA	TRBJ2-3	TRBV5-4
CASVRQGTEGYTF	TGTGCCAGCGTCCGACAGGGAACGGAGGGCTACACCTTC	NA	TRBD1	TRBJ1-2	TRBV2